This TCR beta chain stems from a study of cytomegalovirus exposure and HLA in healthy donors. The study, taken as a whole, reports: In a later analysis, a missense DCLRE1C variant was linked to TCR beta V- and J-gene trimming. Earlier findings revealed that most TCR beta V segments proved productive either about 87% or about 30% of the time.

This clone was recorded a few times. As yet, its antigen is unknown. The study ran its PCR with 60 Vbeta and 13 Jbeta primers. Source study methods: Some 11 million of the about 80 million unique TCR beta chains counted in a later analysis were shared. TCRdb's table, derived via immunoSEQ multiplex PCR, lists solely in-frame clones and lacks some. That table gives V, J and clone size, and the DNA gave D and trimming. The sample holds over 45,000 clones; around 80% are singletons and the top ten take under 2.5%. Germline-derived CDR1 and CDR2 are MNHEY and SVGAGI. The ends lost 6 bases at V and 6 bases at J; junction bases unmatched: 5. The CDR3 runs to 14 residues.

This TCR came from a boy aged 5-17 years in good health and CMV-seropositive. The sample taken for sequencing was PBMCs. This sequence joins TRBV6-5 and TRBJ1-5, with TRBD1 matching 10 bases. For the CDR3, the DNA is TGTGCCAGCAGGCGGGGGACAGGGGTTCAGCCCCAGCATTTT. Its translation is CASRRGTGVQPQHF.